The T cell receptor (beta chain) described here comes from a study of T cells in Graves' hyperthyroidism and ophthalmopathy. Study at large: It was at initial diagnosis, before any treatment, that peripheral blood was collected. General study results and limits: Researchers report that a 13 V-J model separated ophthalmopathy from stable hyperthyroidism.

Diagnosis rested on symptoms, serum thyroxine and TRAb, thyroid ultrasound, and orbital computed tomography. Fresh peripheral blood, roughly 9.8 ml of it, supplied the PBMCs. What was amplified from RNA transcripts were TCR beta CDR3 regions. First-round RT-PCR targeting the TCR CDR3 was performed with the HTBI primer set. TCRdb re-called the multiplex PCR reads through MiXCR, storing one row per CDR3 protein. The repertoire holds about 350,000 distinct CDR3 sequences, with approximately 15% as singletons. To note about this clonotype: The antigen is not known. A much larger clone lies one base from this, so it may be a read error.

The V gene's germline CDR1 is SQVTM and CDR2 ANQGSEA. The CDR3 sequence is 15 residues long. J lost 1 base, V lost 4 bases, and 9 bases had no gene match. V and J are TRBV29-1 and TRBJ1-1, with 7 nucleotides matching TRBD1. This sequence was found in a woman aged 40 to 50 with Graves' ophthalmopathy. The sequenced sample consisted of blood. This CDR3 is CSVARTGVRNTEAFF. DNA for the CDR3: TGCAGCGTTGCCCGAACAGGGGTTAGGAACACTGAAGCTTTCTTT. The variable domain in full, completed from reference TRBV29-1 and TRBJ1-1, reads SAVISQKPSRDICQRGTSLTIQCQVDSQVTMMFWYRQQPGQSLTLIATANQGSEATYESGFVIDKFPISRPNLTFSTLTVSNMSPEDSSIYLCSVARTGVRNTEAFFGQGTRLTVV.